The present TCR beta chain was sequenced within a study of blood T cell repertoires in COVID-19. As for the study in general: The United States, Italy and Spain provided the acute and convalescent COVID-19 samples. Nucleic acid was either cDNA or gDNA, and it came from T cells, B-cell-depleted T cells, or PBMCs.

This clone was seen more than once but under ten times. The method was immunoSEQ multiplex PCR; TCRdb's version includes in-frame clones alone and lacks a portion of them. Here the sample spans 200,000 to 300,000 clones, 70% to 90% being singletons. Seattle patient enrollment occurred during active infection, with longitudinal follow-up thereafter. The CDR3 contains 14 residues. Looked up from germline, CDR1 is LNHDA and CDR2 is SQIVND (reference sequence). The germline V and J ends were trimmed by 5 bases and 4 bases, with 14 bases remaining between them. The sequence came from a woman aged 55 to 70 with COVID-19, enrolled during active disease. The J gene is TRBJ1-1, the V gene TRBV19; no firm D call. Sequenced material: peripheral blood. The CDR3 loop is CASSPPAGSTEAFF. The CDR3 DNA follows: TGTGCCAGTAGTCCTCCGGCGGGAAGCACTGAAGCTTTCTTT.